The following is a T cell receptor (beta chain) sequence with its context. Only a few counts were recorded for this clonotype. Its antigen is unknown. It has no much larger one-base neighbor in the sample; base qualities were not kept. From a lookup of the germline V gene, CDR1 and CDR2 are MNHNS and SASEGT. Spanning cysteine to phenylalanine, the CDR3 consists of 15 amino acids. Only CDR3 DNA is held: 45 bases, read in frame from base 1. V loses 4 bases at its end and J loses 6 bases; junction bases beyond the gene matches: 8. PBMCs were isolated by Ficoll-Paque density gradient centrifugation. This specimen comes from a study of T-cell memory formation after mild COVID-19 (dated by TCRdb to 2020 to 2022). Notes on the research overall: Most TCR sequence clusters were specific to one of the two donors. In a couple of donors, T-cell clones that expanded and contracted after mild COVID-19 were tracked by sequencing TCRalpha and TCRbeta repertoires over time. Two young, previously healthy adult volunteers made up the cohort, one male and one female.

The reads were generated on an Illumina NovaSeq 6000. TCRalpha and TCRbeta cDNA libraries were built by 5'RACE with constant-segment primers, adding sample barcodes and unique molecular identifiers. RNA was extracted from every sample with Trizol reagent. Amplification of the libraries took two PCR steps, and the second step added a second sample barcode plus Illumina TruSeq adapters. Sequencing of libraries was performed on an Illumina NovaSeq with 2 x 150 bp paired-end reads. In the source study's methods: With migec v1.2.7, reads were demultiplexed and then collapsed into UMI-guided consensus sequences. With mixcr v2.1.11, UMI consensuses were aligned to TRA and TRB V and J templates and assembled into clonotypes. Expanded or contracted clonotypes were those called significant by both edgeR and NoisET, with noise models trained on biological replicates. For edgeR calls, a false discovery rate-adjusted p below 0.01 and a log2 fold-change threshold of 1 were applied. As an exploratory analysis of dynamics, max-normalized trajectories of the 1000 most abundant clonotypes were examined by PCA with hierarchical clustering. Separately sequenced CD4+ and CD8+ repertoires were used to assign a CD4 or CD8 phenotype to each responding clone. Starting from the raw public reads, TCRdb applied fastp trimming at Q25, assembled clones with MiXCR and retained in-frame beta chains. All rows with the same CDR3 protein become a single entry with the most common DNA and genes. TCRdb, not the authors, supplied the V and J calls. Recorded for this sample are some 270,000 distinct CDR3 sequences; approximately 15% of them occurred a single time. The ten largest make up 2% to 2.5% of the sample.

Study-wide findings and limitations: Contracting CD4+ clones turned up mainly in the CM and EM memory subsets, whereas EMRA was where CD8+ clones were enriched. Balanced CD4/CD8 phenotypes were observed for clones contracting from day 15 to 85, whereas a bias towards CD4+ was observed for a second wave of clones expanding from day 15 to 37. Some responding clones were found in pre-infection memory, which suggests that pre-existing cross-reactive memory T cells took part in the SARS-CoV-2 response. The study included only a couple of mild cases, and larger cohorts that include severe cases with pre-infection samples were judged to be necessary. SARS-CoV-2 specificity was not confirmed for the second-wave clones peaking on day 37.

The TCR was taken from an adult woman who had mild COVID-19 (a few samples of this study predate the infection). The sample titles of this study are shuffled in the database, so cell type and time point are left out; the donor was told from shared clones. The sequence links TRBV6-1 to TRBJ2-3; TRBD1 matches 9 bases in the middle. The source material was PBMCs or a T cell subset sorted from them (not recorded which). The nucleotide sequence reads TGTGCCAGCAGTGGACAGGGGGGTTCTACGGATACGCAGTATTTT. Its protein product is CASSGQGGSTDTQYF.